The T cell receptor (beta chain) described here comes from a study of response to subunit inactivated influenza vaccine. Study-wide results and caveats: The authors offered the suggestion that each seasonal influenza vaccination recruits few new T cells.

TCRdb re-called the RT-PCR reads through MiXCR, storing one row per CDR3 protein. The sample consists of approximately 570,000 distinct CDR3 sequences, 7.6% of them appearing once. The V gene lost 4 bases and the J gene lost 7 bases, with 17 bases spanning the gap. The CDR3 has 14 amino acids. CDR1 is SQVTM, CDR2 ANQGSEA, per germline. The table lists this clonotype with a few counts. Its specificity is not known. The sequence derives from a man in his fifties or sixties who received an inactivated influenza vaccine. The source was PBMCs from blood, collected roughly 24 months after vaccination. The V and J genes are TRBV29-1 and TRBJ1-5; possible D gene TRBD1, 6 bases. CDR3 sequence: CSVGSGGERQPQHF. CDR3 coding DNA: TGCAGCGTTGGGTCGGGGGGCGAAAGACAGCCCCAGCATTTT.